These T cell receptor beta chains were read from a single sample in a study of blood T cell repertoires in COVID-19. Data came from immunoSEQ multiplex PCR; TCRdb stores just in-frame clones and leaves some out. The sample yields some 300,000 clones, 90% seen once. The sample consisted of peripheral blood. The source of these receptors is a middle-aged woman with COVID-19, enrolled during active disease. The CDR3 runs from the conserved cysteine through the conserved F or W. D genes are given only for firm matches. Clone size is not always given. Where it is, it says once, few, many or a class for expanded clones.

j_call | cdr3_length | clone_size | d_call | v_call | cdr3_aa | cdr3_nt
TRBJ1-2 | 15 | once | - | TRBV11-2 | CASSLDRQPYYGYTF | TGTGCCAGCAGCTTGGACAGACAGCCGTACTATGGCTACACCTTC
TRBJ2-6 | 16 | - | TRBD1 | TRBV5-4 | CASSSDRERGANVLTF | TGTGCCAGCAGCTCGGACAGGGAGCGTGGGGCCAACGTCCTGACTTTC
TRBJ1-2 | 14 | - | TRBD1 | TRBV19 | CASSIIVGGHGYTF | TGTGCCAGTAGTATAATTGTAGGGGGCCATGGCTACACCTTC
TRBJ2-2 | 17 | few | - | TRBV9 | CASSFYDRPGNTGELFF | TGTGCCAGCAGCTTTTATGACAGACCTGGCAACACCGGGGAGCTGTTTTTT
TRBJ1-2 | 15 | - | - | TRBV6-5 | CASSYSTGANYGYTF | TGTGCCAGCAGTTACTCGACAGGTGCTAACTATGGCTACACCTTC
TRBJ2-1 | 13 | - | - | TRBV12-3/TRBV12-4 | CASSITGKGEQFF | TGTGCCAGCAGTATCACAGGGAAGGGTGAGCAGTTCTTC
TRBJ2-7 | 16 | - | TRBD2 | TRBV5-1 | CASSRVAGEAFHEQYF | TGCGCCAGCAGCAGGGTAGCGGGAGAAGCATTCCACGAGCAGTACTTC
TRBJ1-1 | 12 | - | - | TRBV12-3/TRBV12-4 | CASSFEDTEAFF | TGTGCCAGCAGTTTTGAGGACACTGAAGCTTTCTTT
TRBJ2-3 | 14 | - | - | TRBV18 | CASSPLEGADTQYF | TGTGCCAGCTCACCACTTGAGGGGGCAGATACGCAGTATTTT
TRBJ2-1 | 15 | - | - | TRBV14 | CASSQLRPQVNEQFF | TGTGCCAGCAGCCAACTCCGCCCCCAGGTTAATGAGCAGTTCTTC
TRBJ2-7 | 14 | - | TRBD1 | TRBV10-3 | CAISEKKGQSEQYF | TGTGCCATCAGTGAGAAGAAGGGACAGTCCGAGCAGTACTTC
TRBJ1-2 | 17 | - | TRBD1 | TRBV19 | CASSASFGTGGAGGYTF | TGTGCCAGTAGTGCAAGTTTTGGGACAGGGGGCGCCGGGGGCTACACCTTC
TRBJ2-7 | 14 | - | TRBD1 | TRBV9 | CASSVDQGAYEQYF | TGTGCCAGCAGCGTAGATCAGGGGGCCTACGAGCAGTACTTC
TRBJ2-1 | 16 | once | - | TRBV6-1 | CASSEALWERYNEQFF | TGTGCCAGCAGTGAAGCCCTCTGGGAGCGATACAATGAGCAGTTCTTC
TRBJ1-2 | 11 | once | - | TRBV30 | CAWRGGDGYTF | TGTGCCTGGAGAGGAGGGGATGGCTACACCTTC
TRBJ1-6 | 14 | once | - | TRBV6-5 | CASSSQYNNSPLHF | TGTGCCAGCAGTAGTCAGTACAATAATTCACCCCTCCACTTT
TRBJ1-4 | 15 | once | - | TRBV7-9 | CASSLGWGTPEKLFF | TGTGCCAGCAGTTTAGGTTGGGGGACTCCTGAAAAACTGTTTTTT
TRBJ1-1 | 16 | - | - | TRBV9 | CASSVGTGSEYTEAFF | TGTGCCAGCAGCGTAGGCACAGGGTCCGAGTACACTGAAGCTTTCTTT
TRBJ1-1 | 14 | - | - | TRBV29-1 | CSAPSPPGNTEAFF | TGCAGCGCCCCGTCCCCCCCGGGGAACACTGAAGCTTTCTTT
TRBJ1-6 | 18 | - | TRBD1 | TRBV7-8 | CASSLLRVGTGQNSPLHF | TGTGCCAGCAGCTTACTTCGAGTGGGGACAGGGCAGAATTCACCCCTCCACTTT
TRBJ2-1 | 16 | - | TRBD1 | TRBV24-1 | CATSDPKDRLHNEQFF | TGTGCCACCAGTGACCCCAAGGACAGGTTACACAATGAGCAGTTCTTC
TRBJ2-7 | 13 | - | TRBD1 | TRBV3-1/TRBV3-2 | CASSPTGGYEQYF | TGTGCCAGCAGCCCGACAGGGGGATACGAGCAGTACTTC
TRBJ2-1 | 15 | few | TRBD2 | TRBV6-4 | CASSDSTSGSNEQFF | TGTGCCAGCAGTGACTCGACTAGCGGGAGCAATGAGCAGTTCTTC
TRBJ1-5 | 16 | - | - | TRBV7-9 | CASSLGAGQFNQPQHF | TGTGCCAGCAGCTTGGGTGCAGGGCAATTTAATCAGCCCCAGCATTTT
TRBJ2-1 | 17 | - | TRBD2 | TRBV27 | CASSFGLAGASYNEQFF | TGTGCCAGCAGTTTCGGACTAGCGGGGGCCTCCTACAATGAGCAGTTCTTC
TRBJ2-3 | 14 | - | - | TRBV3-1/TRBV3-2 | CASSLGTSAGTQYF | TGTGCCAGCAGCCTCGGGACTTCGGCGGGTACGCAGTATTTT
TRBJ2-1 | 14 | - | - | TRBV5-6 | CASSLLVTYNEQFF | TGTGCCAGCAGCTTGCTAGTGACCTACAATGAGCAGTTCTTC
TRBJ2-3 | 15 | - | - | TRBV11-3 | CASSQGRDFTDTQYF | TGTGCCAGCAGCCAAGGACGGGACTTCACAGATACGCAGTATTTT
TRBJ1-1 | 14 | - | TRBD1 | TRBV2 | CASNGQARNTEAFF | TGTGCCAGCAACGGACAGGCGCGGAACACTGAAGCTTTCTTT
TRBJ2-1 | 14 | - | TRBD2 | TRBV28 | CASSDRLAGGEQFF | TGTGCCAGCAGTGACAGACTAGCGGGGGGAGAGCAGTTCTTC
TRBJ2-1 | 12 | - | TRBD1 | TRBV19 | CASTSTGYEQFF | TGTGCCAGTACCTCGACAGGGTATGAGCAGTTCTTC
TRBJ2-2 | 18 | - | - | TRBV27 | CASSPHTARVVRVGELFF | TGTGCCAGCAGTCCGCACACCGCCAGGGTAGTTCGCGTCGGGGAGCTGTTTTTT
TRBJ1-1 | 13 | once | - | TRBV28 | CASSGTGRRVAFF | TGTGCCAGCAGTGGCACGGGACGGAGGGTTGCTTTCTTT
TRBJ2-1 | 17 | - | - | TRBV25-1 | CASSPTGDRRSYHEQFF | TGTGCCAGCAGTCCCACGGGCGACAGGCGCTCGTACCATGAGCAGTTCTTC
TRBJ2-3 | 13 | - | TRBD1 | TRBV6-5 | CASSKRGPDTQYF | TGTGCCAGCAGTAAAAGGGGGCCAGATACGCAGTATTTT
TRBJ1-2 | 14 | - | - | TRBV6-1 | CASSDVSGLGGYTF | TGTGCCAGCAGTGACGTCTCAGGGTTGGGTGGCTACACCTTC
TRBJ1-6 | 14 | - | - | TRBV6-2/TRBV6-3 | CASSYSVGGSPLHF | TGTGCCAGCAGTTACAGTGTCGGGGGTTCACCCCTCCACTTT
TRBJ1-5 | 12 | - | - | TRBV12-3/TRBV12-4 | CASRPDSGPQHF | TGTGCCAGCAGACCCGACAGTGGGCCCCAGCATTTT
TRBJ2-7 | 13 | - | - | TRBV9 | CASRLGGVDEQYF | TGTGCCAGCCGGTTAGGGGGAGTTGACGAGCAGTACTTC
TRBJ1-5 | 14 | - | TRBD1 | TRBV18 | CASSLQGTHQPQHF | TGTGCCAGCTCACTACAGGGGACCCATCAGCCCCAGCATTTT
TRBJ2-7 | 14 | - | TRBD1 | TRBV7-2 | CASSSGGGAYEQYF | TGTGCCAGCAGCTCAGGGGGCGGGGCCTACGAGCAGTACTTC
TRBJ1-5 | 16 | - | - | TRBV4-3 | CASSQKPSGGNQPQHF | TGCGCCAGCAGCCAAAAACCCTCGGGAGGGAATCAGCCCCAGCATTTT
TRBJ1-2 | 14 | - | - | TRBV28 | CASSLRARGKVYTF | TGTGCCAGCAGTTTAAGGGCAAGGGGGAAGGTCTACACCTTC
TRBJ1-2 | 15 | - | - | TRBV7-2 | CASSPRVSPGGGYTF | TGTGCCAGCAGCCCAAGGGTATCCCCCGGGGGTGGCTACACCTTC
TRBJ2-1 | 13 | - | - | TRBV11-1 | CASSFKTDNEQFF | TGTGCCAGCAGCTTTAAGACAGACAATGAGCAGTTCTTC
TRBJ2-5 | 15 | - | TRBD1 | TRBV18 | CASSEMTGGEETQYF | TGTGCCAGCTCGGAGATGACAGGGGGCGAGGAGACCCAGTACTTC
TRBJ2-1 | 13 | - | TRBD2 | TRBV2 | CASLAGGPNEQFF | TGTGCCAGTCTAGCGGGAGGGCCTAATGAGCAGTTCTTC
TRBJ1-1 | 15 | few | - | TRBV5-4 | CASSLGPRMDTEAFF | TGTGCCAGCAGCTTGGGGCCCCGCATGGACACTGAAGCTTTCTTT
TRBJ1-1 | 13 | few | - | TRBV7-2 | CASSLSWNTEAFF | TGTGCCAGCAGCTTAAGCTGGAACACTGAAGCTTTCTTT
TRBJ2-7 | 15 | - | TRBD2 | TRBV7-8 | CASNELAGGFYEQYF | TGTGCCAGCAACGAACTAGCGGGCGGCTTTTACGAGCAGTACTTC
TRBJ1-4 | 15 | - | TRBD1 | TRBV10-3 | CAISDRGTANEKLFF | TGTGCCATCAGTGACCGCGGGACAGCTAATGAAAAACTGTTTTTT
TRBJ1-4 | 13 | - | - | TRBV30 | CAWRRSLDEKLFF | TGTGCCTGGAGGAGATCTTTGGATGAAAAACTGTTTTTT
TRBJ1-2 | 14 | - | TRBD1 | TRBV5-1 | CASSSPGTGHGYTF | TGCGCCAGCAGCTCCCCTGGGACAGGGCATGGCTACACCTTC
TRBJ1-2 | 13 | - | TRBD1 | TRBV6-2/TRBV6-3 | CASSPRQGNGYTF | TGTGCCAGCAGCCCCAGACAGGGGAATGGCTACACCTTC
TRBJ2-1 | 17 | - | TRBD2 | TRBV19 | CASSIVGSGLAYNEQFF | TGTGCCAGTAGTATAGTTGGTTCGGGACTAGCCTACAATGAGCAGTTCTTC